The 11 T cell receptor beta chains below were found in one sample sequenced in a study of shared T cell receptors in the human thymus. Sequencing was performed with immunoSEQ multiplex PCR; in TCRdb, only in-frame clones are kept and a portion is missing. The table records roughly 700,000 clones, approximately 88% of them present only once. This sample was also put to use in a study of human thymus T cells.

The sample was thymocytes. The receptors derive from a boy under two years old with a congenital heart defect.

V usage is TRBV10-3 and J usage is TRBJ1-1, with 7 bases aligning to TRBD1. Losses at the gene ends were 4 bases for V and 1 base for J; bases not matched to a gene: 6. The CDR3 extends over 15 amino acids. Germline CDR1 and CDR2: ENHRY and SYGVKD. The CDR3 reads CAISGSGGGNTEAFF. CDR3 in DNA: TGTGCCATCAGTGGATCAGGGGGTGGGAACACTGAAGCTTTCTTT.

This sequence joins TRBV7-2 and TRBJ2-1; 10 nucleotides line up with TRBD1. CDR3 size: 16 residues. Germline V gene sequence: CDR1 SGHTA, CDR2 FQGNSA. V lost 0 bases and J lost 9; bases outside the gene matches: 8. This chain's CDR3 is CASSLALDRGQGEQFF. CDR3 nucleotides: TGTGCCAGCAGCTTAGCGCTAGACAGGGGGCAAGGTGAGCAGTTCTTC.

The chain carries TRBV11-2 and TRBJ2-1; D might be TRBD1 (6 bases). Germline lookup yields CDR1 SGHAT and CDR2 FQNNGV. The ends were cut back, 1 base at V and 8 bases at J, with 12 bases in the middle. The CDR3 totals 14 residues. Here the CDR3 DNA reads TGTGCCAGCAGCTTAGGAGTCAGGGGCGATGAGCAGTTCTTC. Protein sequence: CASSLGVRGDEQFF.

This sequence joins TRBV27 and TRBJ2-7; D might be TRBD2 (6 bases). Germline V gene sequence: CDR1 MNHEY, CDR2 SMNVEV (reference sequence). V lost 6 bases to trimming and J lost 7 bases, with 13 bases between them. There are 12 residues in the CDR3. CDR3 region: CASRAPRGEQYF. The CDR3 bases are TGTGCCAGCAGGGCCCCCCGGGGGGAGCAGTACTTC.

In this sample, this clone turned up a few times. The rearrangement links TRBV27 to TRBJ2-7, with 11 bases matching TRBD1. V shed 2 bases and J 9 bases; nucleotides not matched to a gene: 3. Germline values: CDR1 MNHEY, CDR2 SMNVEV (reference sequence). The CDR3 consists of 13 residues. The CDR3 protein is CASSLGTGGLQYF. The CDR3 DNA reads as TGTGCCAGCAGTTTAGGGACAGGGGGTCTGCAGTACTTC.

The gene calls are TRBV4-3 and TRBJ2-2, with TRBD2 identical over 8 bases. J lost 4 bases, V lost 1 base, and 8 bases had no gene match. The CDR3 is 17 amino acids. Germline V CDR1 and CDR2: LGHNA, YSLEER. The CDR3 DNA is TGCGCCAGCAGCCAAGCTTTGTACGGGAGGGCCACCGGGGAGCTGTTTTTT. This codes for CASSQALYGRATGELFF.

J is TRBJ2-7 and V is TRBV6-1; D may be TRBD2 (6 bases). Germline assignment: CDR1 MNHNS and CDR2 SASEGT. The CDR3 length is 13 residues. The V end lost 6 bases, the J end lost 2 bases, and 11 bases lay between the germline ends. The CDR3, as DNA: TGTGCCAGCAGGCCGTGGGGGGCCTACGAGCAGTACTTC. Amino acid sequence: CASRPWGAYEQYF.

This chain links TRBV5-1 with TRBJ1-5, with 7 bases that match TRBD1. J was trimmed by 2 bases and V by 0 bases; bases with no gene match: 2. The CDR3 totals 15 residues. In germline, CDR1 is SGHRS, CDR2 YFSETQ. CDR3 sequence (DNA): TGCGCCAGCAGCTTGGATACAGGGGGCAATCAGCCCCAGCATTTT. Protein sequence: CASSLDTGGNQPQHF.

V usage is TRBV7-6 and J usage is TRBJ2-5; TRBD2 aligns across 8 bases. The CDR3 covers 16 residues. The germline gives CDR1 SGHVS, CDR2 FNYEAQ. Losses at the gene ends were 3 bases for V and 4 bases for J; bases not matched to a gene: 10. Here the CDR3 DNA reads TGTGCCAGCAGCTTGGCCGGGACTAGGAACCGAGAGACCCAGTACTTC. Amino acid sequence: CASSLAGTRNRETQYF.

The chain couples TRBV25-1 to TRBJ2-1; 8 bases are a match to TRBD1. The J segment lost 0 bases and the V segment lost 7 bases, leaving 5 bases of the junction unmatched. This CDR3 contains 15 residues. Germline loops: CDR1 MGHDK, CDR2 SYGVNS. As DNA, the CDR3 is TGTGCCAGCACCCCCGGACAGGGCTCCTACAATGAGCAGTTCTTC. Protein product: CASTPGQGSYNEQFF.

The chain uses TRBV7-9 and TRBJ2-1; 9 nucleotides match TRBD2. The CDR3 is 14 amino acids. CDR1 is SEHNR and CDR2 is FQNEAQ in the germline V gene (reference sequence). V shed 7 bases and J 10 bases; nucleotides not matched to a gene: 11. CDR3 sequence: CASIRTSASREQFF. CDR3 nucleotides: TGTGCCAGCATAAGGACTAGCGCGAGTCGAGAGCAGTTCTTC.